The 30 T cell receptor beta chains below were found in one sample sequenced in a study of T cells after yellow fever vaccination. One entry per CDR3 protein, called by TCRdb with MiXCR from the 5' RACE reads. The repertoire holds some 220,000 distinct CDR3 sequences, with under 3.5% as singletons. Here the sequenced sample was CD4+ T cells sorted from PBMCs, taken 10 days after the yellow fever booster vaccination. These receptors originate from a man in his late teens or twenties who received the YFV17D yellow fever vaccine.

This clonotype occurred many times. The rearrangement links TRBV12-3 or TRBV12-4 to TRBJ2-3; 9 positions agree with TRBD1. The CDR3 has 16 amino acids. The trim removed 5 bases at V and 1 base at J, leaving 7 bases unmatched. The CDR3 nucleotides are TGTGCCAGCAGTCAGGGACAGGGCTGGGGCACAGATACGCAGTATTTT. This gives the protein CASSQGQGWGTDTQYF.

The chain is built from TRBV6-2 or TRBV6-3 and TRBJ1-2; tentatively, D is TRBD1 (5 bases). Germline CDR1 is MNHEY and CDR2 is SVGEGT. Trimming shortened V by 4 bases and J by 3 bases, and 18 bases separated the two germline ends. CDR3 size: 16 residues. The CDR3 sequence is CASSSSVAGRDYGYTF. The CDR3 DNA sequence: TGTGCCAGCAGTTCGTCTGTAGCAGGCAGGGACTATGGCTACACCTTC.

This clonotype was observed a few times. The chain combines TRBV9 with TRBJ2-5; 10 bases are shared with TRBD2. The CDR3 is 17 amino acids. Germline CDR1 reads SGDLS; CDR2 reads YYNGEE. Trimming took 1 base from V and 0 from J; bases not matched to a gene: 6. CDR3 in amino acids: CASSVSLLAGYQETQYF. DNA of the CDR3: TGTGCCAGCAGCGTAAGCCTACTAGCGGGGTACCAAGAGACCCAGTACTTC.

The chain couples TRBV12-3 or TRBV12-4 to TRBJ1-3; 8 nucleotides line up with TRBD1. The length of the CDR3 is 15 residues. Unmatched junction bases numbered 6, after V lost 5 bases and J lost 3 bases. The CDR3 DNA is TGTGCCAGCAGTCTTCAGGGGGCAGGTGGAAACACCATATATTTT. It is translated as CASSLQGAGGNTIYF.

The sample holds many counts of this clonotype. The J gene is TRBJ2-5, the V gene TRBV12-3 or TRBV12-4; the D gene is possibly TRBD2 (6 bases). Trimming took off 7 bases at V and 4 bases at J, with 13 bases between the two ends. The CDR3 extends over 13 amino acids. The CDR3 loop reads CASTVLAGETQYF. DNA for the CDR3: TGTGCCAGCACCGTACTAGCTGGAGAGACCCAGTACTTC.

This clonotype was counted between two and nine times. DNA of the CDR3: TGTGCCAGCAGTGGCAGGGGAGGTACGCAGTATTTT. It yields the protein CASSGRGGTQYF. The V call is TRBV7-3, the J call TRBJ2-3; D tentatively reads TRBD1 or TRBD2 (6 bases each). CDR3 length: 12 residues. Germline V lookup: CDR1 SGHTA, CDR2 FQGTGA. Trimming stripped 6 bases from V and 8 bases from J, with 12 bases between. Together with reference TRBV7-3 and TRBJ2-3, the CDR3 gives the full variable domain: GAGVSQTPSNKVTEKGKYVELRCDPISGHTALYWYRQSLGQGPEFLIYFQGTGAADDSGLPNDRFFAVRPEGSVSTLKIQRTERGDSAVYLCASSGRGGTQYFGPGTRLTVL.

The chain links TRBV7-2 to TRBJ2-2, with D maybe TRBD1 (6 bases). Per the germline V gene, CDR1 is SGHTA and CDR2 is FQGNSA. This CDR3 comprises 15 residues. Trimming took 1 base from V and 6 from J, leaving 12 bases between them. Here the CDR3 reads CASSLVRGTSGELFF. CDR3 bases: TGTGCCAGCAGCTTAGTGAGGGGGACGTCCGGGGAGCTGTTTTTT.

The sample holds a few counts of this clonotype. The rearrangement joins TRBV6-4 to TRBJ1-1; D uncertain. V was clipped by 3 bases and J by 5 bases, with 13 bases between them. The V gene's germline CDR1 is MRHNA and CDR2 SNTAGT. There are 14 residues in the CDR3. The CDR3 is CASSEDVWMTEAFF. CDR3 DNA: TGTGCCAGCAGTGAAGACGTCTGGATGACTGAAGCTTTCTTT.

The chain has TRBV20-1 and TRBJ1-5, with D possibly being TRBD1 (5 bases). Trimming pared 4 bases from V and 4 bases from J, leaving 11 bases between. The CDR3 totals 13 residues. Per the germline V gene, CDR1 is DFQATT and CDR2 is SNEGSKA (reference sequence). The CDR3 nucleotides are TGCAGTGCTAACGGGGCTGGGAATCAGCCCCAGCATTTT. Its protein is CSANGAGNQPQHF.

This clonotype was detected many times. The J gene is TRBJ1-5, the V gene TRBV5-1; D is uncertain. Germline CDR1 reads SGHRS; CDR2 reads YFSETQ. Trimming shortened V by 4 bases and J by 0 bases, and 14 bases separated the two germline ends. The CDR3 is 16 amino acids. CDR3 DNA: TGCGCCAGCAGCCCCACGGGCCCTTATAGCAATCAGCCCCAGCATTTT. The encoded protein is CASSPTGPYSNQPQHF.

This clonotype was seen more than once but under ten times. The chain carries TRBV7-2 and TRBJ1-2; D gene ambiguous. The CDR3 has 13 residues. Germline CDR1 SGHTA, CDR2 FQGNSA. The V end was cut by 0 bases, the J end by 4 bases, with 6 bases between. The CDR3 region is CASSLAWAYGYTF. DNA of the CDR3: TGTGCCAGCAGCTTAGCGTGGGCCTATGGCTACACCTTC.

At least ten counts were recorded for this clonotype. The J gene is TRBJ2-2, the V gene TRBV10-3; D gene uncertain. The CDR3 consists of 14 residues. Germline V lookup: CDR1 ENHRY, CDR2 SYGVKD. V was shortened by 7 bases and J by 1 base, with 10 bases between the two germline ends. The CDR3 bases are TGTGCCATCACCCGGACCGAGAACACCGGGGAGCTGTTTTTT. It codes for CAITRTENTGELFF.

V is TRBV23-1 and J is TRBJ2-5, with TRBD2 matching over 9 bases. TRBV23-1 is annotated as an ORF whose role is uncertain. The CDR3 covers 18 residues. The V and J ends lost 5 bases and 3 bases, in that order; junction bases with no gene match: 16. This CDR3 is CASSKNSEGSSGEETQYF. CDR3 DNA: TGCGCCAGCAGTAAAAACTCGGAGGGGTCTAGCGGGGAAGAGACCCAGTACTTC.

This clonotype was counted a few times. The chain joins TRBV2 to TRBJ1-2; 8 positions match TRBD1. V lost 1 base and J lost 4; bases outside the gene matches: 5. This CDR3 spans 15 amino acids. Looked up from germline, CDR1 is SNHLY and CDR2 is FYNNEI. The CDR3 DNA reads TGTGCCAGCAGTGAAGGGGGCAGGGGGCCCTATGGCTACACCTTC. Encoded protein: CASSEGGRGPYGYTF.

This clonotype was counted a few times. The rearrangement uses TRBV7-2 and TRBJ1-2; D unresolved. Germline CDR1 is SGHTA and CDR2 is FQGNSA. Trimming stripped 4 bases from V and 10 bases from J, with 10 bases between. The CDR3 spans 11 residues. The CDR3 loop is CASSSTITYTF. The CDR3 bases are TGTGCCAGCAGCTCCACAATTACCTACACCTTC.

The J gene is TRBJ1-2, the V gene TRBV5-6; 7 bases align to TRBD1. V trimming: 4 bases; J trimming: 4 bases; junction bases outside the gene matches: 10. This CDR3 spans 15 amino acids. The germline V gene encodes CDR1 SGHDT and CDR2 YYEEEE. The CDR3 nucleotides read TGTGCCAGCAGCGCGACCAGGGGGGCCACCTATGGCTACACCTTC. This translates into CASSATRGATYGYTF.

The CDR3: CASKLGTLTTDTQYF. CDR3 bases: TGTGCCAGTAAGTTGGGGACACTAACTACAGATACGCAGTATTTT. The rearrangement joins TRBV12-3 or TRBV12-4 to TRBJ2-3; maybe TRBD1 (6 bases). Trimming removed 9 bases from V and 3 bases from J, with 19 bases in between. This CDR3 contains 15 residues.

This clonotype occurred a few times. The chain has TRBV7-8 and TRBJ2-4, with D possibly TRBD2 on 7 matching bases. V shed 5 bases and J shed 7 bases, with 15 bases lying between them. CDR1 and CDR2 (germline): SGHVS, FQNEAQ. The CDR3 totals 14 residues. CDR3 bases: TGTGCCAGCAGCCCCGGGGGGCGGGGGAACATTCAGTACTTC. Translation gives CASSPGGRGNIQYF.

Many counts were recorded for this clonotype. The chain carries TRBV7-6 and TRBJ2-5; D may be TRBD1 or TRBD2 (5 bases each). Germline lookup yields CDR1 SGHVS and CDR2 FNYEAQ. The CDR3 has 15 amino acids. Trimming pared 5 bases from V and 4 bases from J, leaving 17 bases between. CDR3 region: CASSKGPIRAETQYF. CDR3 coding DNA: TGTGCCAGCAGCAAGGGACCAATTCGGGCAGAGACCCAGTACTTC.

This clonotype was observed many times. The CDR3 is CASSFDGDQNIQYF. As DNA, the CDR3 is TGCGCCAGCAGCTTCGACGGGGACCAAAACATTCAGTACTTC. The V and J genes are TRBV5-1 and TRBJ2-4; D assignment may be TRBD1 or TRBD2 (5 bases each). Trimming pared 2 bases from V and 5 bases from J, leaving 11 bases between. Germline lookup yields CDR1 SGHRS and CDR2 YFSETQ. CDR3 size: 14 residues.

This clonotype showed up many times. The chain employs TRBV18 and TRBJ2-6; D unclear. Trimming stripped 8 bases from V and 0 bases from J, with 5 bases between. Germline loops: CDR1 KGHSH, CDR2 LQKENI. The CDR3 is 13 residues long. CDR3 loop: CASSPSGANVLTF. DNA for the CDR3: TGTGCCAGCAGCCCCTCTGGGGCCAACGTCCTGACTTTC.

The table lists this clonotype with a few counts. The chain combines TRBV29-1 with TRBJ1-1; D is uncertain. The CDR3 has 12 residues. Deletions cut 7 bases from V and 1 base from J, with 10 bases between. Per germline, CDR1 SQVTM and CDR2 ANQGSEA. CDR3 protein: CSGGRENTEAFF. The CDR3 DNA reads TGCAGCGGAGGGAGGGAGAACACTGAAGCTTTCTTT.

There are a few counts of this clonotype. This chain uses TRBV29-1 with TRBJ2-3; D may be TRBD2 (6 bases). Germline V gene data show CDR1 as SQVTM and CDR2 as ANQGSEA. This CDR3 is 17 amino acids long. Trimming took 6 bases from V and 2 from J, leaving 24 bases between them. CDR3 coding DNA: TGCAGCGTCCCACCGGGAGCAGGGAAGCGGCTCACAGATACGCAGTATTTT. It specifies CSVPPGAGKRLTDTQYF.

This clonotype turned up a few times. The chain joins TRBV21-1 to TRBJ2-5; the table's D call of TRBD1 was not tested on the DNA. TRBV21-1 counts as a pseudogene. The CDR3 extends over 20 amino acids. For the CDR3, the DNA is TGTGCCAGCAGCAAAGTAGCCCCGGGACAGGGCGCAATGGGGAAAGAGACCCAGTACTTC. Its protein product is CASSKVAPGQGAMGKETQYF.

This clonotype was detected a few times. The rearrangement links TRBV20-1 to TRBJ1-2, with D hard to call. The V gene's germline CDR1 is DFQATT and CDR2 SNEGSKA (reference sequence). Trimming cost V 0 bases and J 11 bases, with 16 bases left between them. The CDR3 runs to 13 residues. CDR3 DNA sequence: TGCAGTGCTAGAGATACTATTGGGCGGTGGTACACCTTC. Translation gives CSARDTIGRWYTF.

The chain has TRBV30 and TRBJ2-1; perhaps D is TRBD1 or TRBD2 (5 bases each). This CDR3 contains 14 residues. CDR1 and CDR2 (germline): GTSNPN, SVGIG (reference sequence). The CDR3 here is CAIGTASFYNEQFF. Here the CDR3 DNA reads TGTGCAATTGGGACCGCCTCCTTTTACAATGAGCAGTTCTTC.

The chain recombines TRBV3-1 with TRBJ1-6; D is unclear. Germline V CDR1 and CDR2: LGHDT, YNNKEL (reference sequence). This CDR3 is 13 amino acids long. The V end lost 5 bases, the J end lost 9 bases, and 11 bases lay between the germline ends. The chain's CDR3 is CASSSALGSPLHF. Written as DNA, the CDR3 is TGTGCCAGCAGCTCGGCCCTTGGTTCACCCCTCCACTTT.

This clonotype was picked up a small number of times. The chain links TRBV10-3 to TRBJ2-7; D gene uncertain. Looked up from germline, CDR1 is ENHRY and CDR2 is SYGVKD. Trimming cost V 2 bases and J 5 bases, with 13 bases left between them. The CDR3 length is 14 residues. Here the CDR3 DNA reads TGTGCCATCAGTGAGGGGCGGTGGGGTGACGAGCAGTACTTC. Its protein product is CAISEGRWGDEQYF.

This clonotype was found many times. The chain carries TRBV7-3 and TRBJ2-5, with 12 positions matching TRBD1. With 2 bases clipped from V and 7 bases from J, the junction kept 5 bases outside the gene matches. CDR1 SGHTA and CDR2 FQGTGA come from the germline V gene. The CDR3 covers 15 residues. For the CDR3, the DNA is TGTGCCAGCAGCTTAGCACCGGGACAGGGGGCGACCCAGTACTTC. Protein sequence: CASSLAPGQGATQYF.

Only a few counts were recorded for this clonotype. The CDR3 is CASSRGGGIKETQYF. CDR3 coding DNA: TGTGCCAGCAGCAGGGGGGGGGGCATAAAAGAGACCCAGTACTTC. The V call is TRBV21-1, the J call TRBJ2-5; the table gives TRBD1 as D, unverified against the DNA. TRBV21-1 is a known pseudogene. The CDR3 covers 15 residues.